These 16 T cell receptor beta chains share one sample of origin, sequenced in a study of shared clonotypes between healthy human individuals (dated by TCRdb to 2018 to 2020). The receptor library was made with the immunoSEQ multiplex PCR assay. TCRdb took over this immuneACCESS table, retaining in-frame rearrangements with V and J assigned. Such tables are incomplete; in checked studies, under half of the missing clones stem from an unresolved V gene, and the remainder is unexplained. This sample holds around 330,000 clones; approximately 74% were observed only once. In total, the top ten clones hold under 13% of the sample. The sample comprised memory CD4+ T cells sorted from blood. The label giving this sample's cell subset or site can be read as: CD45RA-negative fraction. The receptor source for this set is a man aged 30 to 39 in good health.

This clone was counted once. The chain recombines TRBV7-2 with TRBJ2-5; D gene ambiguous. The CDR3 consists of 13 residues. Germline V CDR1 and CDR2: SGHTA, FQGNSA. Trimming took off 3 bases at V and 2 bases at J, with 7 bases between the two ends. CDR3 protein: CASSFHRQETQYF. CDR3 nucleotide sequence: TGTGCCAGCAGCTTCCACAGACAAGAGACCCAGTACTTC.

V and J are TRBV28 and TRBJ1-1; D remains ambiguous. Trimming removed 4 bases from V and 5 bases from J, with 11 bases in between. This CDR3 has 13 amino acids. Per the germline V gene, CDR1 is MDHEN and CDR2 is SYDVKM. Written as DNA, the CDR3 is TGTGCCAGCAGTTCCCCCACCCAAACTGAAGCTTTCTTT. It encodes CASSSPTQTEAFF.

To note about this clone: An end of the junction differs from the germline gene, which may be a read error. The chain uses TRBV2 and TRBJ2-1; 7 bases fit TRBD1. There are 13 residues in the CDR3. In germline, CDR1 is SNHLY, CDR2 FYNNEI. CDR3 DNA: TGTGCCAGCAGAGAGACAGGGTTTGAGGCTCAACTCTTC. This sequence encodes CASRETGFEAQLF.

The V call is TRBV7-6, the J call TRBJ2-2, with a possible D match to TRBD2 (5 bases). Germline CDR1 and CDR2: SGHVS and FNYEAQ. CDR3 length: 13 amino acids. V was clipped by 6 bases and J by 6 bases, with 11 bases between them. The CDR3 spells CASSSARAGELFF. DNA of the CDR3: TGTGCCAGCAGTTCCGCGAGGGCCGGGGAGCTGTTTTTT. The full variable domain, rest sourced from reference TRBV7-6 and TRBJ2-2, is GAGVSQSPRYKVTKRGQDVALRCDPISGHVSLYWYRQALGQGPEFLTYFNYEAQQDKSGLPNDRFSAERPEGSISTLTIQRTEQRDSAMYRCASSSARAGELFFGEGSRLTVL.

The chain recombines TRBV28 with TRBJ1-3, with D possibly matching TRBD1 (6 bases). V lost 1 base and J lost 0, with 13 bases in between. The CDR3 loop spans 17 amino acids. The germline V gene has CDR1 MDHEN and CDR2 SYDVKM. The CDR3 loop is CASSLFGQPFSGNTIYF. The CDR3 bases are TGTGCCAGCAGTTTATTTGGACAGCCCTTCTCTGGAAACACCATATATTTT. The full variable domain, completed using reference TRBV28 and TRBJ1-3, is DVKVTQSSRYLVKRTGEKVFLECVQDMDHENMFWYRQDPGLGLRLIYFSYDVKMKEKGDIPEGYSVSREKKERFSLILESASTNQTSMYLCASSLFGQPFSGNTIYFGEGSWLTVV.

The rearrangement links TRBV5-1 to TRBJ2-5; D may be TRBD2 (5 bases). Trimming pared 1 base from V and 1 base from J, leaving 8 bases between. CDR1 SGHRS and CDR2 YFSETQ come from the germline V gene. The CDR3 totals 14 residues. In DNA form, the CDR3 reads TGCGCCAGCAGCTTGACAGCGGCCCAAGAGACCCAGTACTTC. Translation gives CASSLTAAQETQYF. Combining the CDR3 with reference TRBV5-1 and TRBJ2-5 gives the whole variable domain KAGVTQTPRYLIKTRGQQVTLSCSPISGHRSVSWYQQTPGQGLQFLFEYFSETQRNKGNFPGRFSGRQFSNSRSEMNVSTLELGDSALYLCASSLTAAQETQYFGPGTRLLVL.

The rearrangement links TRBV6-5 to TRBJ1-5, with a possible D match to TRBD1 (5 bases). CDR3 length: 13 residues. CDR1 and CDR2 from the germline V gene are MNHEY and SVGAGI. The V and J ends lost 8 bases and 5 bases respectively, with 13 bases between them. CDR3 sequence reads: CASHETVDQPQHF. The CDR3 bases are TGTGCCAGCCATGAGACAGTTGATCAGCCCCAGCATTTT.

This sequence joins TRBV6-1 and TRBJ2-1, with D possibly being TRBD1 or TRBD2 (5 bases each). Germline assignment: CDR1 MNHNS and CDR2 SASEGT. V was pared by 7 bases and J by 7 bases, with 14 bases between. CDR3 length equals 13 residues. CDR3 DNA: TGTGCCAGCACTCCGGGACCGGGGAATGAGCAGTTCTTC. It translates to CASTPGPGNEQFF.

As regards this clone: Within the sample, other DNA sequences also encode this same CDR3. The chain carries TRBV7-9 and TRBJ2-7; weak D call: TRBD2 (6 bases). The CDR3 totals 13 residues. CDR1 SEHNR and CDR2 FQNEAQ come from the germline V gene (reference sequence). Trimming stripped 0 bases from V and 3 bases from J, with 6 bases between. CDR3 DNA sequence: TGTGCCAGCAGCTTAGCGGGAGGCTACGAGCAGTACTTC. It codes for CASSLAGGYEQYF.

This chain joins TRBV7-8 and TRBJ2-7; TRBD2 matches 11 bases. Losses at the gene ends were 0 bases for V and 3 bases for J; bases not matched to a gene: 10. Germline values: CDR1 SGHVS, CDR2 FQNEAQ. The CDR3 spans 18 residues. The CDR3 loop is CASSLAILAGTSGYEQYF. In DNA, the CDR3 is TGTGCCAGCAGCTTAGCCATTCTAGCCGGGACTAGCGGCTACGAGCAGTACTTC.

A few counts support this clone. The V gene is TRBV11-3, the J gene TRBJ2-1; D unclear. The CDR3 length is 12 residues. The V end lost 0 bases, the J end lost 8 bases, and 5 bases lay between the germline ends. Germline V gene data show CDR1 as SGHNT and CDR2 as YENEEA. The CDR3 nucleotides read TGTGCCAGCAGCTTAGACACCGATGAGCAGTTCTTC. Protein sequence: CASSLDTDEQFF. The full variable domain, rest sourced from reference TRBV11-3 and TRBJ2-1, is EAGVVQSPRYKIIEKKQPVAFWCNPISGHNTLYWYLQNLGQGPELLIRYENEEAVDDSQLPKDRFSAERLKGVDSTLKIQPAELGDSAVYLCASSLDTDEQFFGPGTRLTVL.

The chain employs TRBV5-5 and TRBJ1-1; TRBD1 might be the D (5 bases). With 2 bases removed from V and 1 base from J, the gap between germline ends came to 9 bases. The CDR3 is 14 residues long. Looked up from germline, CDR1 is SGHKS and CDR2 is YYEKEE (reference sequence). The CDR3 region has the DNA TGTGCCAGCAGCTTACAGCAGGGGAACACTGAAGCTTTCTTT. Translated: CASSLQQGNTEAFF.

The chain is built from TRBV14 and TRBJ2-1; D is possibly TRBD1 (5 bases). Trimming shortened V by 0 bases and J by 4 bases, and 13 bases separated the two germline ends. The CDR3 runs to 16 residues. The V gene's germline CDR1 is SGHDN and CDR2 FVKESK. In DNA, the CDR3 is TGTGCCAGCAGCCAAGATCTTGGCAGGGTGTACAATGAGCAGTTCTTC. Translation: CASSQDLGRVYNEQFF.

This chain connects TRBV11-1 to TRBJ2-1, with TRBD1 identical over 8 bases. CDR3 length: 16 residues. The germline CDR1 and CDR2 sequences are SGHAT and FQDESV (reference sequence). The V segment lost 5 bases and the J segment 8 bases; nucleotides outside the gene matches: 14. The CDR3 spells CASSHFGQGTADEQFF. The CDR3 DNA sequence: TGTGCCAGCAGCCATTTCGGACAGGGAACAGCGGATGAGCAGTTCTTC. The full variable domain, with the rest looked up from reference TRBV11-1 and TRBJ2-1, is EAEVAQSPRYKITEKSQAVAFWCDPISGHATLYWYRQILGQGPELLVQFQDESVVDDSQLPKDRFSAERLKGVDSTLKIQPAELGDSAMYLCASSHFGQGTADEQFFGPGTRLTVL.

The CDR3 reads CASSLAGGAEQYF. DNA of the CDR3: TGTGCCAGCAGCTTAGCAGGGGGTGCCGAGCAGTACTTC. The V gene is TRBV11-1, the J gene TRBJ2-7; a possible D gene is TRBD1 (6 bases). V was clipped by 0 bases and J by 6 bases, with 9 bases between them. The germline gives CDR1 SGHAT, CDR2 FQDESV (reference sequence). The CDR3 is 13 amino acids.

J is TRBJ2-1 and V is TRBV30, with no clear D. Trimming took off 2 bases at V and 9 bases at J, with 14 bases between the two ends. The germline V gene has CDR1 GTSNPN and CDR2 SVGIG (reference sequence). The length of the CDR3 is 13 residues. The CDR3 here is CAWSLGPKAEQFF. CDR3 in DNA: TGTGCCTGGAGTCTCGGGCCAAAGGCTGAGCAGTTCTTC.